In this sample, the clone carrying this T cell receptor beta chain turned up a few times. Its specificity is unknown. CDR1 LGHNT and CDR2 FRNRAP come from the germline V gene. This CDR3 comprises 15 residues. The V gene lost 5 bases and the J gene lost 0 bases, with 11 bases spanning the gap. This sample was included in a study of naive and memory T cell subsets. From the second PCR step, alpha and beta chains were amplified apart. CD4+ T cell IFNgamma after overnight CMV lysate exposure gave donor CMV status. Both TRBC1 and TRBC2 were covered by a beta constant-region primer of two equimolar oligonucleotides. TCRdb used MiXCR to reprocess the UMI-ligation and nested PCR reads, holding one entry per CDR3 protein. Of about 85,000 distinct CDR3 sequences in the sample, about an eighth were seen once. Study results and caveats: Diversity fell and Gini index rose from naive through CM, EM, EMRA. TCR counts from RNA may reflect activation-linked expression changes.

This receptor was obtained from a human donor in good health. The chain joins TRBV12-5 to TRBJ1-5; D is ambiguous. Sequencing input: central memory CD4+ T cells from blood. DNA for the CDR3: TGTGCTAGTGGTCCAGGCGGATATAGCAATCAGCCCCAGCATTTT. Translating gives CASGPGGYSNQPQHF.